These 22 T cell receptor beta chains were sequenced from one sample in a study of blood T cell repertoires in COVID-19. TCRdb's copy holds only in-frame clones and misses some; the assay was immunoSEQ multiplex PCR. Of more than 200,000 clones listed, roughly 84% are singletons. Sequences were obtained from PBMCs or T cells enriched from blood (not recorded which). These receptors were collected from a man aged 25-45 years in a cohort exposed to, infected with or recovered from COVID-19 (not recorded which).

The chain employs TRBV4-1 and TRBJ2-4; 8 bases are shared with TRBD1. From germline, CDR1 is MGHRA and CDR2 YSYEKL. The CDR3 is 15 residues long. V trimming: 4 bases; J trimming: 8 bases; junction bases outside the gene matches: 10. CDR3 protein: CASSRPGQGGDIQYF. For the CDR3, the DNA is TGCGCCAGCAGCCGCCCCGGACAGGGCGGGGACATTCAGTACTTC.

The chain is built from TRBV2 and TRBJ1-4, with 9 nucleotides matching TRBD1. This CDR3 is 14 amino acids long. V shed 6 bases, J shed 6 bases, and the junction held 5 bases outside the gene matches. Germline V gene data show CDR1 as SNHLY and CDR2 as FYNNEI. Written as DNA, the CDR3 is TGTGCCAGCAGGTACAGGGGGCGCGATGAAAAACTGTTTTTT. As protein: CASRYRGRDEKLFF.

V and J are TRBV5-1 and TRBJ1-3, with D maybe TRBD1 (6 bases). V lost 0 bases and J lost 9, with 19 bases in between. Germline CDR1 and CDR2: SGHRS and YFSETQ. The CDR3 has 16 residues. Written as DNA, the CDR3 is TGCGCCAGCAGCTTGGGGACAGTGGGGCAGGTCGGCACCATATATTTT. It encodes CASSLGTVGQVGTIYF.

This sequence joins TRBV6-2 or TRBV6-3 and TRBJ1-5; D is unclear. From germline, CDR1 is MNHEY and CDR2 SVGEGT. This CDR3 region has 16 residues. The V gene lost 6 bases and the J gene lost 0 bases, with 15 bases spanning the gap. CDR3 residues: CASSEPDLYSNQPQHF. In nucleotides, the CDR3 is TGTGCCAGCAGCGAACCGGACTTATATAGCAATCAGCCCCAGCATTTT.

This chain connects TRBV19 to TRBJ1-1; TRBD1 agrees at 7 bases. Germline trimming cut 5 bases from V and 7 bases from J; bases unmatched to any gene: 13. CDR3 length: 15 amino acids. CDR1 and CDR2 (germline): LNHDA, SQIVND (reference sequence). CDR3 DNA: TGTGCCAGTAGTGCCCTAAACAGGGGAACGGATGAAGCTTTCTTT. Protein product: CASSALNRGTDEAFF.

This chain links TRBV19 with TRBJ2-5, with D possibly matching TRBD2 (6 bases). This CDR3 has 16 amino acids. Germline V gene data show CDR1 as LNHDA and CDR2 as SQIVND (reference sequence). V gave up 1 base and J gave up 7 bases, with 19 bases separating them. The CDR3 DNA sequence: TGTGCCAGTAGTATAGCTGCGGGACCCGGTGGGGGGACCCAGTACTTC. Its translation: CASSIAAGPGGGTQYF.

The chain couples TRBV28 to TRBJ1-4; TRBD1 might be the D (6 bases). This CDR3 comprises 16 residues. Trimming stripped 5 bases from V and 6 bases from J, with 19 bases between. Germline V gene lookup returns CDR1 MDHEN and CDR2 SYDVKM. CDR3 protein: CASSTVRQARDEKLFF. The DNA of the CDR3 is TGTGCCAGCAGTACCGTGAGACAGGCCAGGGATGAAAAACTGTTTTTT.

V gene TRBV7-2 combines with J gene TRBJ2-1; TRBD2 is a possible D gene (6 bases). V lost 3 bases and J lost 10, with 22 bases in between. There are 16 residues in the CDR3. The germline CDR1 and CDR2 sequences are SGHTA and FQGNSA. The CDR3: CASSLERARTNYEQFF. CDR3 in DNA: TGTGCCAGCAGCTTGGAGAGGGCCCGGACTAATTACGAGCAGTTCTTC.

The rearrangement joins TRBV7-9 to TRBJ2-3; D perhaps matches TRBD2 (5 bases). Germline V gives CDR1 SEHNR, CDR2 FQNEAQ (reference sequence). The CDR3 contains 13 residues. V was clipped by 5 bases and J by 3 bases, with 9 bases between them. The CDR3 sequence: CASSPEGTDTQYF. The CDR3 nucleotides read TGTGCCAGCAGCCCCGAGGGTACAGATACGCAGTATTTT.

The chain couples TRBV24-1 to TRBJ2-3, with 11 bases identical to TRBD1. Unmatched junction bases numbered 17, after V lost 6 bases and J lost 1 base. CDR3 size: 20 residues. Germline V gene data show CDR1 as KGHDR and CDR2 as SFDVKD. The CDR3 DNA is TGTGCCACCAGTCCCCAGGCAGGACAGGGGGCTCTCGCCCGCACAGATACGCAGTATTTT. Protein: CATSPQAGQGALARTDTQYF.

The rearrangement links TRBV28 to TRBJ1-5; 7 nucleotides match TRBD1. The V and J ends lost 3 bases and 4 bases, in that order; junction bases with no gene match: 6. This CDR3 has 15 residues. Looked up from germline, CDR1 is MDHEN and CDR2 is SYDVKM. CDR3: CASSFPGQQNQPQHF. CDR3 nucleotide sequence: TGTGCCAGCAGTTTCCCGGGACAGCAAAATCAGCCCCAGCATTTT.

The rearrangement uses TRBV19 and TRBJ1-4; D possibly corresponds to TRBD1 (5 bases). Trimming took off 9 bases at V and 11 bases at J, with 13 bases between the two ends. The CDR3 contains 11 residues. Germline V gene sequence: CDR1 LNHDA, CDR2 SQIVND (reference sequence). CDR3 in amino acids: CASREDAKLFF. The CDR3 DNA sequence: TGTGCCAGCAGGGAGGACGCGAAACTGTTTTTT. The variable domain in full, with the rest retrieved from reference TRBV19 and TRBJ1-4, is DGGITQSPKYLFRKEGQNVTLSCEQNLNHDAMYWYRQDPGQGLRLIYYSQIVNDFQKGDIAEGYSVSREKKESFPLTVTSAQKNPTAFYLCASREDAKLFFGSGTQLSVL.

This chain uses TRBV6-2 or TRBV6-3 with TRBJ2-1, with unresolved D. V dropped 4 bases and J dropped 3 bases, with 16 bases sitting between them. The CDR3 has 16 amino acids. CDR1 and CDR2 (germline): MNHEY, SVGEGT. CDR3 sequence: CASSLRLPADYNEQFF. DNA for the CDR3: TGTGCCAGCAGTTTGAGGCTACCTGCCGACTACAATGAGCAGTTCTTC.

This chain uses TRBV28 with TRBJ1-1; D not certain. Germline V CDR1 and CDR2: MDHEN, SYDVKM. V lost 6 bases and J lost 7, with 12 bases in between. The CDR3 is 12 amino acids. CDR3 in DNA: TGTGCCAGCAGCCTCAGGCCCCGTGAAGCTTTCTTT. Its translation: CASSLRPREAFF.

V is TRBV4-1 and J is TRBJ2-7; the match to TRBD2 covers 10 bases. CDR3 length: 14 residues. Trimming removed 4 bases from V and 5 bases from J; junction bases left unmatched: 5. Germline CDR1 reads MGHRA; CDR2 reads YSYEKL. The CDR3 loop reads CASSLSGLADEQYF. CDR3 nucleotide sequence: TGCGCCAGCAGCCTATCCGGACTAGCGGACGAGCAGTACTTC.

This clone was picked up a small number of times. The chain has TRBV28 and TRBJ2-5; 10 nucleotides line up with TRBD1. V lost 6 bases, J lost 4 bases, and 5 bases stayed unmatched. Germline lookup yields CDR1 MDHEN and CDR2 SYDVKM. This CDR3 is built from 14 residues. The CDR3 spells CASRKTGGSETQYF. The CDR3 nucleotides read TGTGCCAGCAGGAAGACAGGGGGCTCAGAGACCCAGTACTTC.

This clone has only one observation. This CDR3 reads CASSFRAETQYF. CDR3 in DNA: TGTGCCAGCAGCTTCAGGGCAGAGACCCAGTACTTC. The chain recombines TRBV5-5 with TRBJ2-5; tentatively, D is TRBD1 (5 bases). The germline V and J ends were trimmed by 2 bases and 4 bases, with 6 bases remaining between them. The CDR3 has 12 amino acids. Germline CDR1 reads SGHKS; CDR2 reads YYEKEE (reference sequence). The full variable domain, completed using reference TRBV5-5 and TRBJ2-5, is DAGVTQSPTHLIKTRGQQVTLRCSPISGHKSVSWYQQVLGQGPQFIFQYYEKEERGRGNFPDRFSARQFPNYSSELNVNALLLGDSALYLCASSFRAETQYFGPGTRLLVL.

This sequence joins TRBV5-1 and TRBJ1-2; unclear D gene. From germline, CDR1 is SGHRS and CDR2 YFSETQ. The V and J ends lost 3 bases and 3 bases respectively, with 9 bases between them. The CDR3 covers 13 residues. The CDR3 protein is CASSSLGDYGYTF. The CDR3 coding sequence is TGCGCCAGCAGCTCCCTAGGAGACTATGGCTACACCTTC.

The genes are TRBV6-2 or TRBV6-3 and TRBJ2-2; D might be TRBD2 (5 bases). This CDR3 is 16 amino acids long. Germline CDR1 MNHEY, CDR2 SVGEGT. Trimming cost V 2 bases and J 6 bases, with 16 bases left between them. CDR3 nucleotide sequence: TGTGCCAGCAGTTACAACGCCGCTAGCTTGGCCGGGGAGCTGTTTTTT. This translates into CASSYNAASLAGELFF.

The chain has TRBV29-1 and TRBJ1-2; 11 positions agree with TRBD1. The CDR3 is 15 amino acids. Germline V gene data show CDR1 as SQVTM and CDR2 as ANQGSEA. Unmatched junction bases numbered 10, after V lost 4 bases and J lost 6 bases. The CDR3 coding sequence is TGCAGCGTTGGGTACCGGGACAGGGGGTTAGATGGCTACACCTTC. Its protein is CSVGYRDRGLDGYTF.

J is TRBJ2-5 and V is TRBV24-1; possible D gene TRBD1, 6 bases. Germline CDR1 is KGHDR and CDR2 is SFDVKD. This CDR3 has 16 amino acids. V lost 2 bases and J 2 bases, leaving 14 bases between the germline ends. The CDR3 region has the DNA TGTGCCACCAGTGATTACCCCGGACAGTTTCAAGAGACCCAGTACTTC. This gives the protein CATSDYPGQFQETQYF.

The rearrangement uses TRBV11-2 and TRBJ2-1; 13 positions match TRBD2. The germline CDR1 and CDR2 sequences are SGHAT and FQNNGV. The CDR3 length is 16 residues. With V trimmed by 6 bases and J by 6 bases, 8 bases remained unmatched. CDR3 nucleotide sequence: TGTGCCAGCAGTCGACTAGCGGGAGGCGGGTCCAATGAGCAGTTCTTC. Amino acids: CASSRLAGGGSNEQFF.